This TCR beta chain was captured by sequencing in a study of blood T cell repertoires in COVID-19. As for the study in general: The cDNA or gDNA used as material had been derived from T cells, B-cell-depleted T cells, or PBMCs.

This table comes from immunoSEQ multiplex PCR, and its TCRdb copy is limited to in-frame clones, with some not included. Of 200,000 to 250,000 clones listed, about 85% are singletons. Recruitment covered about two dozen US areas and drew participants whose ages spanned about 18 to 90 years. Membership in each cohort depended on participant-reported clinical history. The recovered donors of Cohort 3 showed two negative PCRs, clearance, or symptom resolution. J gave up 5 bases and V 1 base, and 3 bases lay outside the gene matches. The CDR3 is made up of 14 amino acids. Germline CDR1 LGHNT, CDR2 FRNRAP.

This chain links TRBV12-5 with TRBJ1-2; TRBD1 matches at 8 bases. The sequencing sample was made of PBMCs or T cells enriched from blood (not recorded which). This clonotype was sampled from a man aged 25-40 years who had recovered from COVID-19. The CDR3 DNA reads as TGTGCTAGTGGTTTGGGGGACAGGACTTATGGCTACACCTTC. It codes for CASGLGDRTYGYTF.